These T cell receptor beta chains were read from a single sample in a study of cytomegalovirus exposure and HLA in healthy donors. Assay: immunoSEQ multiplex PCR; the TCRdb copy retains only in-frame clones and omits some. The sample holds approximately 150,000 clones, about 80% seen once. Material: PBMCs. The receptors here all came from a woman aged 35 to 49 in good health and CMV-seronegative. CDR3s include the opening cysteine and the closing phenylalanine or tryptophan. The order of the fields is D gene, V gene, J gene, clone size, CDR3 protein, CDR3 DNA. D genes are given only for firm matches. Clone sizes are given selectively: once, few, many, or a class where the clone is expanded.

-,TRBV11-1,TRBJ1-1,-,CASSEIGVVYTEAFF,TGTGCCAGCAGCGAAATAGGGGTAGTGTACACTGAAGCTTTCTTT
TRBD2,TRBV5-4,TRBJ2-7,-,CASTQHAGGYEQYF,TGTGCCAGCACCCAACACGCGGGGGGTTACGAGCAGTACTTC
-,TRBV4-3,TRBJ2-3,-,CASSQGGVTSTDTQYF,TGCGCCAGCAGCCAAGGGGGCGTAACTAGCACAGATACGCAGTATTTT
TRBD1,TRBV7-3,TRBJ2-7,-,CASSPGQATDEQYF,TGTGCCAGCAGCCCGGGACAGGCGACTGACGAGCAGTACTTC
TRBD1,TRBV2,TRBJ1-1,-,CASSWGQNINTEAFF,TGTGCCAGCAGCTGGGGACAGAACATAAACACTGAAGCTTTCTTT
TRBD1,TRBV25-1,TRBJ2-7,-,CASSESGGSYGQYF,TGTGCCAGCAGTGAATCAGGGGGATCCTACGGGCAGTACTTC
-,TRBV7-2,TRBJ2-3,-,CASSLDNTDTQYF,TGTGCCAGCAGCTTAGACAACACAGATACGCAGTATTTT
-,TRBV7-6,TRBJ2-7,-,CASSAPGGVYEQYF,TGTGCCAGCAGCGCGCCCGGCGGAGTCTACGAGCAGTACTTC
-,TRBV4-3,TRBJ1-4,once,CASSHKTAGIVGKLFF,TGCGCCAGCAGCCACAAGACGGCAGGCATAGTAGGAAAACTGTTTTTT
TRBD2,TRBV27,TRBJ2-1,-,CASSPRLAGGVANEQFF,TGTGCCAGCAGTCCCAGACTAGCGGGAGGGGTCGCAAATGAGCAGTTCTTC
-,TRBV28,TRBJ1-5,once,CASSSRQAFGMHSNQPQHF,TGTGCCAGCAGTTCCAGACAGGCCTTTGGCATGCATAGCAATCAGCCCCAGCATTTT
-,TRBV21-1,TRBJ2-3,-,CASSKLAGNSTDTQYF,TGTGCCAGCAGCAAACTAGCGGGAAATAGCACAGATACGCAGTATTTT
-,TRBV5-4,TRBJ2-5,few,CASSLVGGEETQYF,TGTGCCAGCAGCTTGGTCGGAGGAGAAGAGACCCAGTACTTC
TRBD2,TRBV11-3,TRBJ2-1,-,CASSPRTSGMTYSYNEQFF,TGTGCCAGCAGCCCCCGGACTAGCGGGATGACCTACTCCTACAATGAGCAGTTCTTC
-,TRBV6-5,TRBJ1-4,once,CASSATGSPNEKLFF,TGTGCCAGCAGTGCCACAGGTTCCCCTAATGAAAAACTGTTTTTT
-,TRBV19,TRBJ2-5,once,CASSIFPDQETQYF,TGTGCCAGTAGTATTTTCCCGGACCAAGAGACCCAGTACTTC